The 28 T cell receptor beta chains below all came from one sample that was sequenced in a study of blood T cell repertoires in COVID-19 (dated by TCRdb to about 2020). Receptors were amplified or captured by the immunoSEQ multiplex PCR assay. What TCRdb holds here is the immuneACCESS table cut down to in-frame rearrangements. Part of the clones is not present; checked against another copy, under half of the missing clones reflect an unresolved V gene, and the others are unexplained. This sample has roughly 140,000 clones in its table, and about 80% of those were observed once. Of the sample, roughly 0.58% is held by the ten largest clones. The sample taken for sequencing was peripheral blood. These receptor sequences come from a man aged 55 to 70 with acute or convalescent COVID-19.

The V call is TRBV29-1, the J call TRBJ2-3, with 13 bases lining up with TRBD2. Looked up from germline, CDR1 is SQVTM and CDR2 is ANQGSEA. J lost 0 bases, V lost 5 bases, and 11 bases had no gene match. The CDR3 totals 18 residues. This CDR3 is CSVSPHSTSGGSTDTQYF. CDR3 coding DNA: TGCAGCGTTTCCCCCCACTCGACTAGCGGGGGGAGCACAGATACGCAGTATTTT.

The V and J genes are TRBV1 and TRBJ2-1; no DNA check was done on the table's D call, TRBD2. TRBV1 counts as a pseudogene. The CDR3 sequence is 15 residues long. The CDR3 DNA reads as TGCACCAGCAGCTGCCTCGGCGGAAACTACAATGAGCAGTTCTTC. The encoded protein is CTSSCLGGNYNEQFF.

This chain uses TRBV6-5 with TRBJ1-1; unclear D gene. The CDR3 spans 12 residues. Trimming shortened V by 7 bases and J by 0 bases, and 6 bases separated the two germline ends. The germline V gene encodes CDR1 MNHEY and CDR2 SVGAGI. This CDR3 is CASTGMNTEAFF. The CDR3 DNA reads TGTGCCAGCACGGGGATGAACACTGAAGCTTTCTTT.

This chain links TRBV19 with TRBJ1-5, with a weak D call TRBD1 (5 bases). CDR3 size: 15 residues. Germline CDR1 is LNHDA and CDR2 is SQIVND (reference sequence). V was cut by 0 bases and J by 4 bases, with 10 bases left in between. The CDR3 is CASSIDRGGNQPQHF. The CDR3 DNA follows: TGTGCCAGTAGTATAGATCGGGGGGGGAATCAGCCCCAGCATTTT.

This chain joins TRBV18 and TRBJ2-7; tentative D call: TRBD2 (5 bases). CDR1 and CDR2 from the germline V gene are KGHSH and LQKENI. V was trimmed by 2 bases and J by 4 bases, leaving 15 bases between them. The CDR3 has 15 amino acids. The CDR3 region has the DNA TGTGCCAGCTCACCATCAGGACTTCCGGGGTACGAGCAGTACTTC. It is translated as CASSPSGLPGYEQYF. Combining the CDR3 with reference TRBV18 and TRBJ2-7 gives the whole variable domain NAGVMQNPRHLVRRRGQEARLRCSPMKGHSHVYWYRQLPEEGLKFMVYLQKENIIDESGMPKERFSAEFPKEGPSILRIQQVVRGDSAAYFCASSPSGLPGYEQYFGPGTRLTVT.

The V call is TRBV7-9, the J call TRBJ1-5; no clear D. With 4 bases removed from V and 6 bases from J, the gap between germline ends came to 10 bases. The CDR3 consists of 13 residues. Germline assignment: CDR1 SEHNR and CDR2 FQNEAQ (reference sequence). CDR3: CASSSLEGQPQHF. CDR3 nucleotides: TGTGCCAGCAGCTCTTTAGAGGGTCAGCCCCAGCATTTT.

The gene calls are TRBV5-4 and TRBJ2-5; perhaps TRBD2 as D (5 bases). There are 14 residues in the CDR3. V lost 0 bases and J 5 bases, leaving 11 bases between the germline ends. Germline lookup yields CDR1 SGHNT and CDR2 YYREEE (reference sequence). The CDR3 DNA reads TGTGCCAGCAGCTTGGGTACTAGTCCGGAGACCCAGTACTTC. It is translated as CASSLGTSPETQYF.

The chain couples TRBV4-3 to TRBJ1-1, with 11 bases that match TRBD1. The CDR3 is 16 amino acids. Per the germline V gene, CDR1 is LGHNA and CDR2 is YSLEER. V lost 3 bases, J lost 8 bases, and 11 bases stayed unmatched. CDR3 in DNA: TGCGCCAGCAGCCACGCCCGCTCTGGACAGGGGGCAGAAGCTTTCTTT. Its protein is CASSHARSGQGAEAFF.

This rearrangement joins TRBV5-5 to TRBJ1-2, with D unresolved. Germline CDR1 is SGHKS and CDR2 is YYEKEE (reference sequence). The CDR3 is 13 amino acids. V was clipped by 1 base and J by 4 bases, with 8 bases between them. The CDR3 region has the DNA TGTGCCAGCAGCTTGAGGAGAGGCTATGGCTACACCTTC. It specifies CASSLRRGYGYTF.

The chain uses TRBV18 and TRBJ1-3; 7 nucleotides align to TRBD1. Germline assignment: CDR1 KGHSH and CDR2 LQKENI. The CDR3 length is 17 residues. V shed 2 bases and J 0 bases; nucleotides not matched to a gene: 7. CDR3 residues: CASSPWTGSSSGNTIYF. CDR3 DNA sequence: TGTGCCAGCTCACCATGGACAGGCTCCAGCTCTGGAAACACCATATATTTT.

This rearrangement joins TRBV28 to TRBJ1-5, with a tentative D call TRBD1 (6 bases). The CDR3 consists of 13 residues. In germline, CDR1 is MDHEN, CDR2 SYDVKM. Trimming took 6 bases from V and 9 from J, leaving 15 bases between them. In DNA form, the CDR3 reads TGTGCCAGCAGGGGGACATCCCGAGGGCCCCAGCATTTT. It specifies CASRGTSRGPQHF.

The chain recombines TRBV2 with TRBJ2-7, with D unresolved. This CDR3 is 12 amino acids long. Trimming took 4 bases from V and 5 from J, leaving 9 bases between them. Germline V gives CDR1 SNHLY, CDR2 FYNNEI. The CDR3 sequence: CASSGSGHEQYF. DNA of the CDR3: TGTGCCAGCAGTGGGTCAGGCCACGAGCAGTACTTC.

The rearrangement links TRBV20-1 to TRBJ1-2, with D possibly TRBD1 on 6 matching bases. In germline, CDR1 is DFQATT, CDR2 SNEGSKA (reference sequence). Deletions cut 3 bases from V and 11 bases from J, with 10 bases between. The CDR3 length is 10 residues. CDR3 sequence reads: CSARRGSYTF. CDR3 DNA: TGCAGTGCTAGGAGGGGGTCATACACCTTC.

The V gene is TRBV3-1 (or the pseudogene TRBV3-2), the J gene TRBJ2-7, with 11 bases lining up with TRBD2. The CDR3 is made up of 16 amino acids. Germline V CDR1 and CDR2: LGHDT, YNNKEL (reference sequence). V lost 4 bases and J lost 7; bases outside the gene matches: 12. CDR3 sequence (DNA): TGTGCCAGCAGCCTCGGTAGCGGGGGGGCCCAAGCGGAGCAGTACTTC. Protein sequence: CASSLGSGGAQAEQYF.

This chain connects TRBV7-9 to TRBJ1-6, with TRBD1 matching 7 bases. Germline V lookup: CDR1 SEHNR, CDR2 FQNEAQ (reference sequence). This CDR3 is 14 amino acids long. V was pared by 4 bases and J by 7 bases, with 4 bases of the junction left unmatched. CDR3 amino acids: CASSSGQPNSPLHF. CDR3 coding DNA: TGTGCCAGCAGCTCGGGACAGCCGAATTCACCCCTCCACTTT.

The chain combines TRBV5-4 with TRBJ2-4; 7 positions agree with TRBD1. The CDR3 extends over 14 amino acids. From germline, CDR1 is SGHNT and CDR2 YYREEE (reference sequence). The V and J ends lost 0 bases and 10 bases, in that order; junction bases with no gene match: 7. The CDR3 DNA is TGTGCCAGCAGCTTGGCTGAGGGGGCAGGTATTCAGTACTTC. Its protein product is CASSLAEGAGIQYF.

This sequence joins TRBV4-2 and TRBJ1-2; the D is unclear. V lost 4 bases and J 2 bases, leaving 14 bases between the germline ends. The germline CDR1 and CDR2 sequences are LGHNA and YNFKEQ. This CDR3 region has 15 residues. The CDR3: CASSPERVGNYGYTF. DNA of the CDR3: TGTGCCAGCAGCCCCGAGCGGGTAGGCAACTATGGCTACACCTTC.

The chain recombines TRBV18 with TRBJ1-5; possible D gene TRBD1, 6 bases. Trimming removed 8 bases at V and 0 bases at J, with 11 bases between. Germline CDR1 and CDR2: KGHSH and LQKENI. The CDR3 sequence is 14 residues long. The CDR3, as DNA: TGTGCCAGCGCGACAGGAAATAGCAATCAGCCCCAGCATTTT. Residues: CASATGNSNQPQHF.

This clone was seen a handful of times. The rearrangement links TRBV7-2 to TRBJ1-5; TRBD1 agrees at 7 bases. After removal of 0 bases from V and 4 bases from J, the junction contained 0 bases not matched to a gene. This CDR3 spans 14 amino acids. Germline lookup yields CDR1 SGHTA and CDR2 FQGNSA. CDR3 in DNA: TGTGCCAGCAGCTTAGCACAGGGGAATCAGCCCCAGCATTTT. It encodes CASSLAQGNQPQHF. The variable domain in full, completed from reference TRBV7-2 and TRBJ1-5, reads GAGVSQSPSNKVTEKGKDVELRCDPISGHTALYWYRQSLGQGLEFLIYFQGNSAPDKSGLPSDRFSAERTGGSVSTLTIQRTQQEDSAVYLCASSLAQGNQPQHFGDGTRLSIL.

The V call is TRBV5-1, the J call TRBJ1-2; perhaps TRBD1 as D (6 bases). Trimming shortened V by 1 base and J by 2 bases, and 12 bases separated the two germline ends. The CDR3 spans 15 residues. Germline-derived CDR1 and CDR2 are SGHRS and YFSETQ. Written as DNA, the CDR3 is TGCGCCAGCAGCTTGACGTGGACAGCCAACTATGGCTACACCTTC. Its protein product is CASSLTWTANYGYTF. Full variable domain (remainder filled in from reference TRBV5-1 and TRBJ1-2): KAGVTQTPRYLIKTRGQQVTLSCSPISGHRSVSWYQQTPGQGLQFLFEYFSETQRNKGNFPGRFSGRQFSNSRSEMNVSTLELGDSALYLCASSLTWTANYGYTFGSGTRLTVV.

The V and J genes are TRBV3-1 (or the pseudogene TRBV3-2) and TRBJ1-5, with D unclear. In germline, CDR1 is LGHDT, CDR2 YNNKEL (reference sequence). V lost 1 base to trimming and J lost 6 bases, with 16 bases between them. The CDR3 runs to 16 residues. DNA of the CDR3: TGTGCCAGCAGCCAAGGGTCCTTAGGAGGTGGTCAGCCCCAGCATTTT. Its protein product is CASSQGSLGGGQPQHF.

J is TRBJ1-5 and V is TRBV3-1 (or the pseudogene TRBV3-2); TRBD1 matches at 7 bases. V lost 4 bases to trimming and J lost 6 bases; unmatched junction nucleotides: 9. The germline V gene has CDR1 LGHDT and CDR2 YNNKEL (reference sequence). The length of the CDR3 is 15 residues. The CDR3 here is CASSLSVGGGQPQHF. CDR3 coding DNA: TGTGCCAGCAGCCTTTCGGTAGGGGGCGGTCAGCCCCAGCATTTT.

The CDR3 sequence is CASSSKGAEYGYTF. DNA for the CDR3: TGTGCCAGCAGCTCAAAGGGGGCAGAGTATGGCTACACCTTC. This chain uses TRBV5-6 with TRBJ1-2, with 7 bases aligning to TRBD1. This CDR3 is built from 14 residues. Trimming at V came to 3 bases and at J to 5 bases, leaving 7 bases not matched to a gene. Germline values: CDR1 SGHDT, CDR2 YYEEEE.

V gene TRBV28 combines with J gene TRBJ2-1; the D is unclear. This CDR3 is built from 13 residues. In germline, CDR1 is MDHEN, CDR2 SYDVKM. Trimming pared 10 bases from V and 3 bases from J, leaving 13 bases between. The DNA for the CDR3 is TGTGCCACCCTCTTGAGCCACTACAATGAGCAGTTCTTC. Protein product: CATLLSHYNEQFF.

The rearrangement links TRBV5-4 to TRBJ1-2; 7 nucleotides line up with TRBD1. This CDR3 comprises 16 residues. Per the germline V gene, CDR1 is SGHNT and CDR2 is YYREEE (reference sequence). The V segment lost 0 bases and the J segment 0 bases; nucleotides outside the gene matches: 5. In nucleotides, the CDR3 is TGTGCCAGCAGCTTGGGGACAGGTGCTTCTAACTATGGCTACACCTTC. It codes for CASSLGTGASNYGYTF.

This clone was seen once. The CDR3 is CASSPIAGASYNEQFF. The CDR3 DNA follows: TGTGCCAGCAGCCCTATAGCGGGAGCGTCCTACAATGAGCAGTTCTTC. The chain has TRBV7-2 and TRBJ2-1; 9 bases map to TRBD2. Looked up from germline, CDR1 is SGHTA and CDR2 is FQGNSA. The ends lost 5 bases at V and 1 base at J; junction bases unmatched: 6. The CDR3 is 16 residues long.

The rearrangement uses TRBV7-9 and TRBJ1-5, with a tentative D call TRBD1 (6 bases). The V and J ends lost 5 bases and 2 bases respectively, with 13 bases between them. The CDR3 loop spans 15 amino acids. From germline, CDR1 is SEHNR and CDR2 FQNEAQ (reference sequence). The chain's CDR3 is CASSRNRAGNQPQHF. In DNA, the CDR3 is TGTGCCAGCAGCCGAAACAGGGCCGGCAATCAGCCCCAGCATTTT.

V and J are TRBV10-3 and TRBJ2-1, with 7 bases fitting TRBD1. J was trimmed by 4 bases and V by 4 bases; bases with no gene match: 4. This CDR3 has 14 amino acids. Germline CDR1 reads ENHRY; CDR2 reads SYGVKD. The CDR3 coding sequence is TGTGCCATCAGTGGACAGGGATCGTACAATGAGCAGTTCTTC. This codes for CAISGQGSYNEQFF.